Here is one T cell receptor (beta chain) with its context. This CDR3 has 15 residues. Germline V CDR1 and CDR2: LNHDA, SQIVND (reference sequence). The V and J ends lost 3 bases and 0 bases respectively, with 11 bases between them. Using immunoSEQ multiplex PCR, the repertoire was profiled, and TCRdb retains in-frame clones only, with some absent. Of just under 350,000 clones listed, under 95% are singletons. These data are taken from a study of blood T cell repertoires in COVID-19. The overall study: There were acute and convalescent COVID-19 samples, and they came from the United States, Italy and Spain. PBMCs, B-cell-depleted T cells, or T cells were the source of the cDNA or gDNA that made up the material.

The sample was peripheral blood. The receptor was derived from a young woman who had recovered from COVID-19. The chain links TRBV19 to TRBJ1-1; possibly TRBD1 for D (5 bases). The CDR3 sequence is CASSIRATVNTEAFF. The CDR3 DNA sequence: TGTGCCAGTAGTATCCGGGCGACAGTGAACACTGAAGCTTTCTTT.